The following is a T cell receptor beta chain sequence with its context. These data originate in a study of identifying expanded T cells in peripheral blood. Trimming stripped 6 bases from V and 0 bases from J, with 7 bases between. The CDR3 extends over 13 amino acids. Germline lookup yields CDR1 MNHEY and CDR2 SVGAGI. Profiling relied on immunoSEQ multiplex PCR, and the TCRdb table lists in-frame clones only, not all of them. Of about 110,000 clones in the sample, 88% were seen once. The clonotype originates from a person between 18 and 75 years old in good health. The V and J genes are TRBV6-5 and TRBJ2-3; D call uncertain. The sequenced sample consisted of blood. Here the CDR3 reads CASRGGSTDTQYF. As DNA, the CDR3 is TGTGCCAGCAGAGGCGGAAGCACAGATACGCAGTATTTT.